The 28 T cell receptor beta chains reported below all come from one sample, sequenced in a study of blood T cell repertoires in COVID-19. Generated by immunoSEQ multiplex PCR, the TCRdb table keeps only in-frame clones and is missing some. The sample holds roughly 100,000 clones, roughly 82% seen once. Sequencing input: peripheral blood. Receptor source: a man aged 55 to 69 with acute or convalescent COVID-19.

The chain employs TRBV9 and TRBJ1-4, with D perhaps TRBD1 (5 bases). The CDR3 runs to 20 residues. V was trimmed by 4 bases and J by 6 bases, leaving 31 bases between them. The germline gives CDR1 SGDLS, CDR2 YYNGEE. The CDR3 protein is CASSPGVVSGYSGADEKLFF. The CDR3 DNA sequence: TGTGCCAGCAGCCCAGGAGTGGTCAGTGGTTACAGTGGGGCAGATGAAAAACTGTTTTTT.

The rearrangement joins TRBV7-8 to TRBJ2-1; TRBD1 aligns across 8 bases. Looked up from germline, CDR1 is SGHVS and CDR2 is FQNEAQ. The CDR3 has 16 amino acids. Trimming took 3 bases from V and 6 from J; bases not matched to a gene: 10. The CDR3: CASSLSGGSVSNEQFF. In DNA, the CDR3 is TGTGCCAGCAGCTTGTCAGGGGGCTCGGTCAGCAATGAGCAGTTCTTC.

V is TRBV14 and J is TRBJ1-6; TRBD1 is a possible D gene (5 bases). Trimming took 1 base from V and 8 from J, leaving 9 bases between them. Germline-derived CDR1 and CDR2 are SGHDN and FVKESK. This CDR3 comprises 14 residues. CDR3 residues: CASSQVGVYSPLHF. The CDR3 region has the DNA TGTGCCAGCAGCCAAGTAGGGGTTTATTCACCCCTCCACTTT.

This chain uses TRBV18 with TRBJ1-1; weak D call: TRBD1 (5 bases). Trimming stripped 3 bases from V and 0 bases from J, with 8 bases between. The CDR3 runs to 14 residues. The germline V gene has CDR1 KGHSH and CDR2 LQKENI. The CDR3 DNA reads as TGTGCCAGCTCACCCCAGGGCATGAACACTGAAGCTTTCTTT. The encoded protein is CASSPQGMNTEAFF.

J is TRBJ2-3 and V is TRBV5-1, with 8 bases matching TRBD2. V was pared by 10 bases and J by 0 bases, with 7 bases of the junction left unmatched. The CDR3 sequence is 14 residues long. Germline CDR1 reads SGHRS; CDR2 reads YFSETQ. CDR3 in DNA: TGCGCCGTTCGAGGCGGGAGGAGCACAGATACGCAGTATTTT. Its translation: CAVRGGRSTDTQYF.

CDR3: CASSPGLSLYEQYF. The CDR3 DNA is TGTGCCAGCAGTCCGGGACTATCCCTCTACGAGCAGTACTTC. The chain recombines TRBV6-5 with TRBJ2-7, with 7 bases identical to TRBD2. Germline CDR1 and CDR2: MNHEY and SVGAGI. There are 14 residues in the CDR3. V gave up 5 bases and J gave up 3 bases; unmatched junction bases: 7.

The chain links TRBV4-1 to TRBJ2-7; TRBD1 matches 12 bases. Per the germline V gene, CDR1 is MGHRA and CDR2 is YSYEKL. Losses at the gene ends were 3 bases for V and 4 bases for J; bases not matched to a gene: 13. This CDR3 comprises 18 residues. In DNA, the CDR3 is TGCGCCAGCAGCCAGGGTACCTTCCGGGACAGGGGGCCATACGAGCAGTACTTC. The encoded protein is CASSQGTFRDRGPYEQYF.

V and J are TRBV21-1 and TRBJ1-1; the D call in the table, TRBD1, was not verified against the DNA. TRBV21-1 is marked as a pseudogene. The CDR3 runs 17 residues. Here the CDR3 DNA reads TGTGCCAGCAGCAAAGACAGTCAGGAACTCACCACACCTGAAGCTTTCTTT. Translating it yields CASSKDSQELTTPEAFF.

CDR3 amino acids: CASSTLGTGQGYTF. As DNA, the CDR3 is TGTGCCAGTAGTACCCTTGGGACAGGGCAAGGCTACACCTTC. The chain employs TRBV19 and TRBJ1-2, with 9 bases lining up with TRBD1. V lost 4 bases to trimming and J lost 8 bases; unmatched junction nucleotides: 8. There are 14 residues in the CDR3. The germline gives CDR1 LNHDA, CDR2 SQIVND (reference sequence).

In the case of this clone: Other DNA sequences in the sample encode the same CDR3. This sequence joins TRBV3-1 (or the pseudogene TRBV3-2) and TRBJ1-2, with D uncertain. The CDR3 consists of 11 residues. Germline assignment: CDR1 LGHDT and CDR2 YNNKEL (reference sequence). V shed 1 base and J shed 8 bases, with 5 bases lying between them. In DNA, the CDR3 is TGTGCCAGCAGCCAAGGGGAGGGCTACACCTTC. Residues: CASSQGEGYTF.

This chain connects TRBV7-9 to TRBJ2-7; D may be TRBD2 (6 bases). Germline V gene data show CDR1 as SEHNR and CDR2 as FQNEAQ (reference sequence). Trimming took 5 bases from V and 5 from J, leaving 10 bases between them. The CDR3 runs to 12 residues. CDR3 region: CASSLDYHEQYF. CDR3 in DNA: TGTGCCAGCAGCCTGGACTACCACGAGCAGTACTTC.

This chain links TRBV2 with TRBJ1-5; TRBD1 might be the D (5 bases). The CDR3 spans 18 residues. CDR1 SNHLY and CDR2 FYNNEI come from the germline V gene. V shed 0 bases and J shed 6 bases, with 21 bases lying between them. The CDR3 DNA sequence: TGTGCCAGCAGTGAAGCGCGTCCCCGGGGGACCCTTAGTCAGCCCCAGCATTTT. This codes for CASSEARPRGTLSQPQHF.

The chain is built from TRBV7-9 and TRBJ2-7; 11 bases map to TRBD2. The V segment lost 0 bases and the J segment 3 bases; nucleotides outside the gene matches: 7. The CDR3 has 17 amino acids. Germline V lookup: CDR1 SEHNR, CDR2 FQNEAQ (reference sequence). As DNA, the CDR3 is TGTGCCAGCAGCTTAGCGACTAGCGGGGCACCTCGCTACGAGCAGTACTTC. Translated, it gives CASSLATSGAPRYEQYF.

The CDR3: CASSLRQGDTDTQYF. DNA of the CDR3: TGTGCCAGCAGCTTAAGGCAGGGGGACACAGATACGCAGTATTTT. This sequence joins TRBV7-3 and TRBJ2-3, with TRBD1 matching over 7 bases. CDR3 length: 15 residues. Losses at the gene ends were 1 base for V and 2 bases for J; bases not matched to a gene: 3. Germline V CDR1 and CDR2: SGHTA, FQGTGA.

Only a few counts were recorded for this clone. The same CDR3 also results from other DNA sequences found in this sample. This chain links TRBV18 with TRBJ2-5; the match to TRBD1 covers 9 bases. The CDR3 is 15 residues long. V shed 1 base, J shed 4 bases, and the junction held 4 bases outside the gene matches. Germline loops: CDR1 KGHSH, CDR2 LQKENI. The CDR3 reads CASSPRGQGGETQYF. The CDR3 DNA reads TGTGCCAGCTCACCACGGGGACAGGGTGGAGAGACCCAGTACTTC.

The chain has TRBV28 and TRBJ2-7; 11 nucleotides match TRBD2. CDR1 and CDR2 (germline): MDHEN, SYDVKM. V shed 5 bases, J shed 2 bases, and the junction held 5 bases outside the gene matches. The CDR3 has 15 amino acids. The CDR3: CASSQTSGVTYEQYF. The CDR3 nucleotides read TGTGCCAGCAGTCAGACTAGCGGGGTTACCTACGAGCAGTACTTC. The whole variable domain, remainder taken from reference TRBV28 and TRBJ2-7, is DVKVTQSSRYLVKRTGEKVFLECVQDMDHENMFWYRQDPGLGLRLIYFSYDVKMKEKGDIPEGYSVSREKKERFSLILESASTNQTSMYLCASSQTSGVTYEQYFGPGTRLTVT.

This clone was observed a single time. This chain connects TRBV11-2 to TRBJ2-3; D unresolved. The CDR3 extends over 15 amino acids. Between the trimmed V and J ends, which lost 1 base and 0 bases, there was a span of 8 bases. Per the germline V gene, CDR1 is SGHAT and CDR2 is FQNNGV. CDR3 in DNA: TGTGCCAGCAGCTTAGTATTGGCTAGCACAGATACGCAGTATTTT. Translating it yields CASSLVLASTDTQYF.

This chain uses TRBV7-2 with TRBJ1-1; no reliable D call. Germline CDR1 SGHTA, CDR2 FQGNSA. Trimming left V 1 base short and J 4 bases short, with 13 bases between. The CDR3 extends over 15 amino acids. CDR3 amino acids: CASSLGGGLTTEAFF. In DNA, the CDR3 is TGTGCCAGCAGCTTAGGCGGAGGGCTGACCACTGAAGCTTTCTTT. The entire variable domain, with the rest obtained from reference TRBV7-2 and TRBJ1-1, is as follows: GAGVSQSPSNKVTEKGKDVELRCDPISGHTALYWYRQSLGQGLEFLIYFQGNSAPDKSGLPSDRFSAERTGGSVSTLTIQRTQQEDSAVYLCASSLGGGLTTEAFFGQGTRLTVV.

The rearrangement links TRBV21-1 to TRBJ1-6; TRBD1 is the table's D call, not checked against the DNA. TRBV21-1 is deemed a pseudogene. This CDR3 is 12 amino acids long. The CDR3 sequence is CARQVYNSPLHF. In DNA form, the CDR3 reads TGTGCCAGACAGGTCTATAATTCACCCCTCCACTTT.

The sample holds a few counts of this clone. V gene TRBV7-2 combines with J gene TRBJ1-1; D gene unclear. This CDR3 is 13 amino acids long. From germline, CDR1 is SGHTA and CDR2 FQGNSA. The ends were cut back, 0 bases at V and 4 bases at J, with 6 bases in the middle. CDR3 bases: TGTGCCAGCAGCTTAGCTGGAGTCACTGAAGCTTTCTTT. Its protein product is CASSLAGVTEAFF. Supplemented by reference TRBV7-2 and TRBJ1-1, the full variable domain reads GAGVSQSPSNKVTEKGKDVELRCDPISGHTALYWYRQSLGQGLEFLIYFQGNSAPDKSGLPSDRFSAERTGGSVSTLTIQRTQQEDSAVYLCASSLAGVTEAFFGQGTRLTVV.

V gene TRBV21-1 combines with J gene TRBJ2-7; TRBD1 was called by the table and not checked on the DNA. TRBV21-1 is a documented pseudogene. The CDR3 is 16 amino acids. The chain's CDR3 is CASSPPWDREAYEQYF. CDR3 nucleotide sequence: TGTGCCAGCTCGCCACCTTGGGACAGGGAAGCCTACGAGCAGTACTTC.

J is TRBJ2-7 and V is TRBV7-3, with 9 bases identical to TRBD2. This CDR3 spans 19 amino acids. The V and J ends lost 1 base and 7 bases, in that order; junction bases with no gene match: 20. CDR1 and CDR2 from the germline V gene are SGHTA and FQGTGA. The CDR3 DNA reads TGTGCCAGCAGCTTAAAGCTGTCAGGGACTAGCACCCTCTATGGGGAGCAGTACTTC. It codes for CASSLKLSGTSTLYGEQYF.

This chain connects TRBV5-1 to TRBJ1-3; 10 bases are shared with TRBD1. Germline V gene lookup returns CDR1 SGHRS and CDR2 YFSETQ. CDR3 length: 15 residues. Trimming cost V 2 bases and J 7 bases; bases outside gene matches: 6. CDR3 coding DNA: TGCGCCAGCAGCTTAGGGACAGGGGAAGTGAACACCATATATTTT. Encoded protein: CASSLGTGEVNTIYF.

V usage is TRBV3-1 (or the pseudogene TRBV3-2) and J usage is TRBJ2-1, with 9 bases fitting TRBD1. The germline CDR1 and CDR2 sequences are LGHDT and YNNKEL (reference sequence). The CDR3 extends over 17 amino acids. Unmatched junction bases numbered 10, after V lost 6 bases and J lost 1 base. In DNA form, the CDR3 reads TGTGCCAGCAGAAACCGACTCGGGACAGGGTCCTACAATGAGCAGTTCTTC. Residues: CASRNRLGTGSYNEQFF.

CDR3 bases: TGTGCCATCACGGAGGGAAGGGGTAATTCACCCCTCCACTTT. This codes for CAITEGRGNSPLHF. The chain has TRBV10-3 and TRBJ1-6; a weak D match, TRBD1 (5 bases). Per the germline V gene, CDR1 is ENHRY and CDR2 is SYGVKD. Trimming removed 7 bases at V and 6 bases at J, with 13 bases between. CDR3 length equals 14 residues.

This clone was seen just once. V is TRBV7-2 and J is TRBJ2-5; 8 bases fit TRBD2. CDR3 size: 13 residues. The germline CDR1 and CDR2 sequences are SGHTA and FQGNSA. V gave up 6 bases and J gave up 3 bases; unmatched junction bases: 3. DNA of the CDR3: TGTGCCAGCAGACCGGGGGGGAAAGAGACCCAGTACTTC. Its protein product is CASRPGGKETQYF.

This chain connects TRBV5-5 to TRBJ1-1, with TRBD1 matching 8 bases. The CDR3 is 15 amino acids. With V trimmed by 2 bases and J by 4 bases, 7 bases remained unmatched. CDR1 is SGHKS and CDR2 is YYEKEE in the germline V gene (reference sequence). The CDR3 sequence: CASSFAGQESTEAFF. CDR3 sequence (DNA): TGTGCCAGCAGCTTTGCGGGACAGGAGAGCACTGAAGCTTTCTTT.

V and J are TRBV5-6 and TRBJ2-2; tentatively, D is TRBD2 (5 bases). Germline values: CDR1 SGHDT, CDR2 YYEEEE. The CDR3 covers 14 residues. Trimming shortened V by 6 bases and J by 4 bases, and 13 bases separated the two germline ends. The CDR3 region is CASIKWRTTGELFF. Written as DNA, the CDR3 is TGTGCCAGCATTAAGTGGAGGACCACCGGGGAGCTGTTTTTT.